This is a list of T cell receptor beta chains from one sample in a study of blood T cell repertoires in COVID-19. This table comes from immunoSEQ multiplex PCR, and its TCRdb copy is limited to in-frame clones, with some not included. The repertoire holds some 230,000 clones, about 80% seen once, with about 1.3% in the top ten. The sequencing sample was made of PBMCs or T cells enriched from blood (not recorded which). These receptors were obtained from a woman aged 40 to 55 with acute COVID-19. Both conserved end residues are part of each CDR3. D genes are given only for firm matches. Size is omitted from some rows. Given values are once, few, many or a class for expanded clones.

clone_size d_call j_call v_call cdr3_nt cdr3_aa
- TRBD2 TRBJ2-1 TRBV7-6 TGTGCCAGCAGCTCAAGCGGGGGAAGCTCCTACAATGAGCAGTTCTTC CASSSSGGSSYNEQFF
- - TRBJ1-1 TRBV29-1 TGCAGCGTTGGGGGACGGGGGGGAGCTGACACTGAAGCTTTCTTT CSVGGRGGADTEAFF
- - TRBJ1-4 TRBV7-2 TGTGCCAGCAGCTTATCGAGGGTCGGAAAACTGTTTTTT CASSLSRVGKLFF
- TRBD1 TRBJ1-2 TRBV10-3 TGTGCCATCAGTGGGGGACAGGGGAAAGGCTATGGCTACACCTTC CAISGGQGKGYGYTF
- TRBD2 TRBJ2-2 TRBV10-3 TGTGCCACAAGAGGGCGGGAGGGCACCGGGGAGCTGTTTTTT CATRGREGTGELFF
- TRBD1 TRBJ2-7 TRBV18 TGTGCCAGCTCGCGCAGGGGGACAGGGGTTAGCGGCGAGCAGTACTTC CASSRRGTGVSGEQYF
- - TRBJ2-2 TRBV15 TGTGCCACCAGCCCCCCGGGAGTAGACCGTTACACCGGGGAGCTGTTTTTT CATSPPGVDRYTGELFF
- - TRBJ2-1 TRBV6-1 TGTGCCAGCAGTGAGATAAACAACAATGAGCAGTTCTTC CASSEINNNEQFF
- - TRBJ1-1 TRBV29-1 TGCAGCGTTGTGGGCATTGACGTCGTGAACACTGAAGCTTTCTTT CSVVGIDVVNTEAFF
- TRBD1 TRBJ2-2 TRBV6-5 TGTGCCAGCAATCGACAGGGGGCGGTTACCGGGGAGCTGTTTTTT CASNRQGAVTGELFF
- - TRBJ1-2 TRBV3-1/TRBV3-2 TGTGCCAGCAGCCATGCTCGGACAGTTTTCTTTGGCTACACCTTC CASSHARTVFFGYTF
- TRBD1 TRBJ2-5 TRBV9 TGTGCCAGCGGAAAGACAGGGTCGTACCAAGAGACCCAGTACTTC CASGKTGSYQETQYF
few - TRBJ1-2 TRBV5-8 TGTGCCAGCAGTCCTAGGACAGCCGAGAATAACTATGGCTACACCTTC CASSPRTAENNYGYTF
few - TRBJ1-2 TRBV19 TGTGCCAGTAACGGATCGGGGGGCAGAGGCTACACCTTC CASNGSGGRGYTF
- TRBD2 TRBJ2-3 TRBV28 TGTGCCAGCAGTGGGGGACCAGCGGGAGAGGGCACAGATACGCAGTATTTT CASSGGPAGEGTDTQYF
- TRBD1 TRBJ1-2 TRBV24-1 TGTGCCACCAGACGACAGGGGGCCTTGGTTGACTATGGCTACACCTTC CATRRQGALVDYGYTF
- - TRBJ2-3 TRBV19 TGTGCCAGTAGGGGACAAAGCACAGATACGCAGTATTTT CASRGQSTDTQYF
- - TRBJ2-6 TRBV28 TGTGCCAGCAAGTCCGGTGGGGCCAACGTCCTGACTTTC CASKSGGANVLTF
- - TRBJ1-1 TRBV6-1 TGTGCCAGCAGTGAACCCAACAGGGTTACTGAAGCTTTCTTT CASSEPNRVTEAFF